These 7 T cell receptor beta chains share one sample of origin, sequenced in a study of monozygotic twins with inflammatory bowel disease. TCRdb derives one entry per CDR3 protein from the 5' RACE reads, leaving out DNA. The table for this sample gives about 380,000 distinct CDR3 sequences. Sequenced sample: blood. These TCRs come from a human donor with ulcerative colitis or Crohn's disease, or a healthy co-twin of an affected twin (not recorded which).

The chain combines TRBV7-2 with TRBJ2-2; without DNA, the TCRdb call of TRBD2 cannot be checked. The CDR3 is 15 amino acids. CDR1 and CDR2 (germline): SGHTA, FQGNSA. The CDR3 spells CASSPGRAGSGELFF.

The rearrangement uses TRBV19 and TRBJ2-3; TCRdb returns TRBD2, unconfirmable since there is no DNA. Germline V gene sequence: CDR1 LNHDA, CDR2 SQIVND (reference sequence). The CDR3 length is 17 residues. The CDR3 region is CASSTGLAGTQGDTQYF.

V gene TRBV7-2 combines with J gene TRBJ2-7; TCRdb gives TRBD2 as the D gene, but with no DNA this cannot be confirmed. Germline assignment: CDR1 SGHTA and CDR2 FQGNSA. This CDR3 is 14 amino acids long. This CDR3 reads CASSSYLSSDEQYF.

The chain has TRBV5-1 and TRBJ2-3; TCRdb's D call, TRBD1, is unchecked because there is no DNA. This CDR3 contains 15 residues. CDR1 is SGHRS, CDR2 YFSETQ, per germline. CDR3 in amino acids: CASSGGGQYTDTQYF. Variable domain in full (rest from reference TRBV5-1 and TRBJ2-3): KAGVTQTPRYLIKTRGQQVTLSCSPISGHRSVSWYQQTPGQGLQFLFEYFSETQRNKGNFPGRFSGRQFSNSRSEMNVSTLELGDSALYLCASSGGGQYTDTQYFGPGTRLTVL.

The V and J genes are TRBV3-1 and TRBJ2-2; TCRdb picks TRBD1, but there is no DNA to check that call. CDR1 LGHDT and CDR2 YNNKEL come from the germline V gene (reference sequence). CDR3 length: 15 amino acids. The CDR3 loop is CASSQRDSYTGELFF.

The chain employs TRBV19 and TRBJ2-7; lacking DNA, the TRBD1 call made by TCRdb goes unchecked. CDR1 LNHDA and CDR2 SQIVND come from the germline V gene (reference sequence). The CDR3 runs to 15 residues. CDR3 amino acids: CASSRPGQGLYEQYF.

The rearrangement joins TRBV11-2 to TRBJ2-4; TCRdb's D gene call, TRBD1, goes unchecked for lack of DNA. CDR3 length equals 13 residues. Germline CDR1 SGHAT, CDR2 FQNNGV. This chain's CDR3 is CASSFGTELDQYF.